Shown below are 15 T cell receptor beta chains from a single sample sequenced in a study of PD-L1 blockade in urothelial cancer. Profiling relied on immunoSEQ multiplex PCR, and the TCRdb table lists in-frame clones only, not all of them. The table shows 30,000 or so clones, with around 80% occurring only once. Sample: PBMCs, taken around atezolizumab (anti-PD-L1) treatment. These TCRs come from a man in his sixties with urothelial cancer.

CDR3 loop: CASSDGGTQETQYF. CDR3 in DNA: TGTGCCAGTAGTGATGGGGGGACCCAAGAGACCCAGTACTTC. The rearrangement uses TRBV19 and TRBJ2-5; possibly TRBD2 for D (6 bases). Germline-derived CDR1 and CDR2 are LNHDA and SQIVND (reference sequence). V lost 5 bases to trimming and J lost 1 base, with 11 bases between them. CDR3 length equals 14 residues.

This chain links TRBV10-2 with TRBJ2-1; 8 bases line up with TRBD2. This CDR3 has 14 amino acids. The germline V gene encodes CDR1 WSHSY and CDR2 SAAADI. With 5 bases clipped from V and 15 bases from J, the junction kept 15 bases outside the gene matches. The CDR3 nucleotides are TGCGCCAGCAGTTCTACTAGCGGCTCCGAGGTCGGGTTCTTC. It specifies CASSSTSGSEVGFF.

The chain is built from TRBV6-5 and TRBJ1-2; 9 nucleotides align to TRBD1. Trimming removed 2 bases from V and 7 bases from J; junction bases left unmatched: 8. Germline lookup yields CDR1 MNHEY and CDR2 SVGAGI. CDR3 length: 15 residues. CDR3 residues: CASSYATGGLRGYTF. The CDR3 DNA follows: TGTGCCAGCAGTTACGCGACAGGGGGGCTACGTGGCTACACCTTC.

CDR3 sequence reads: CASSLGLSQRPQHF. CDR3 DNA: TGTGCCAGCAGTTTAGGGTTGTCCCAGCGGCCCCAGCATTTT. The chain joins TRBV28 to TRBJ1-5; no reliable D call. V lost 2 bases and J lost 9, with 14 bases in between. Germline V gene sequence: CDR1 MDHEN, CDR2 SYDVKM. The CDR3 totals 14 residues.

This chain joins TRBV5-4 and TRBJ1-2, with D uncertain. The CDR3 length is 13 residues. The V and J ends lost 0 bases and 4 bases respectively, with 7 bases between them. Germline lookup yields CDR1 SGHNT and CDR2 YYREEE (reference sequence). The CDR3 reads CASSLAGSYGYTF. Here the CDR3 DNA reads TGTGCCAGCAGCTTGGCGGGGAGCTATGGCTACACCTTC.

This chain uses TRBV2 with TRBJ2-7; 7 bases are a match to TRBD2. This CDR3 is 14 amino acids long. After removal of 9 bases from V and 6 bases from J, the junction contained 14 bases not matched to a gene. Germline CDR1 is SNHLY and CDR2 is FYNNEI. This CDR3 is CASTLARESGEQYF. DNA of the CDR3: TGTGCCAGTACACTAGCGAGGGAGTCCGGCGAGCAGTACTTC.

In its sample, this clone is medium-sized (0.01 to 0.1%). The sample has other DNA sequences that encode this CDR3 too. The chain has TRBV4-3 and TRBJ2-7, with D possibly TRBD1 on 5 matching bases. The CDR3 has 14 residues. Germline CDR1 LGHNA, CDR2 YSLEER. Deletions cut 1 base from V and 1 base from J, with 8 bases between. The DNA of the CDR3 is TGCGCCAGCAGCCAAGTACGACAGTCCTACGAGCAGTACTTC. Residues: CASSQVRQSYEQYF.

The genes are TRBV7-9 and TRBJ2-2, with TRBD2 matching over 8 bases. Germline assignment: CDR1 SEHNR and CDR2 FQNEAQ (reference sequence). V trimming: 5 bases; J trimming: 3 bases; junction bases outside the gene matches: 8. This CDR3 contains 16 residues. CDR3 in amino acids: CASSRLARRYTGELFF. CDR3 DNA sequence: TGTGCCAGCAGCCGACTAGCGCGGAGATACACCGGGGAGCTGTTTTTT.

The rearrangement links TRBV2 to TRBJ2-3, with 9 bases aligning to TRBD2. V trimming: 3 bases; J trimming: 1 base; junction bases outside the gene matches: 2. Germline V gene sequence: CDR1 SNHLY, CDR2 FYNNEI. The CDR3 extends over 15 amino acids. In DNA form, the CDR3 reads TGTGCCAGCAGTGAGGTAGCGGGGGGCACAGATACGCAGTATTTT. It yields the protein CASSEVAGGTDTQYF.

The chain employs TRBV19 and TRBJ1-5, with 10 bases identical to TRBD1. The CDR3 covers 16 residues. Germline lookup yields CDR1 LNHDA and CDR2 SQIVND (reference sequence). V shed 4 bases and J 5 bases; nucleotides not matched to a gene: 8. CDR3 in amino acids: CASSTPDRGYHQPQHF. The CDR3 DNA is TGTGCCAGTAGTACCCCGGACAGGGGGTATCATCAGCCCCAGCATTTT. The variable domain in full, completed from reference TRBV19 and TRBJ1-5, reads DGGITQSPKYLFRKEGQNVTLSCEQNLNHDAMYWYRQDPGQGLRLIYYSQIVNDFQKGDIAEGYSVSREKKESFPLTVTSAQKNPTAFYLCASSTPDRGYHQPQHFGDGTRLSIL.

V usage is TRBV27 and J usage is TRBJ2-3, with TRBD1 as a possible D gene (6 bases). Trimming stripped 6 bases from V and 0 bases from J, with 19 bases between. Germline CDR1 MNHEY, CDR2 SMNVEV (reference sequence). The CDR3 extends over 17 amino acids. The CDR3 nucleotides are TGTGCCAGCAGGCCCCCCTGGGGACAAACTAGCACAGATACGCAGTATTTT. It is translated as CASRPPWGQTSTDTQYF.

The chain joins TRBV6-5 to TRBJ1-6, with D possibly TRBD1 on 6 matching bases. This CDR3 has 16 residues. V was shortened by 2 bases and J by 7 bases, with 15 bases between the two germline ends. Germline CDR1 MNHEY, CDR2 SVGAGI. The CDR3 DNA reads TGTGCCAGCAGTTACCACTCGGGCACAGGGAATTCACCCCTCCACTTT. Its translation is CASSYHSGTGNSPLHF.

This chain links TRBV5-1 with TRBJ1-5, with no clear D. The CDR3 consists of 14 residues. V was pared by 0 bases and J by 7 bases, with 11 bases between. The germline V gene encodes CDR1 SGHRS and CDR2 YFSETQ. The CDR3 DNA sequence: TGCGCCAGCAGCTTGGATCTGAGCGGGCAGCCCCAGCATTTT. This codes for CASSLDLSGQPQHF.

This clone turned up a few times. The chain combines TRBV6-6 with TRBJ1-1; a possible D gene is TRBD1 (5 bases). The germline V gene has CDR1 MNHNY and CDR2 SVGAGI (reference sequence). This CDR3 spans 14 amino acids. V was shortened by 7 bases and J by 0 bases, with 12 bases between the two germline ends. CDR3 residues: CASKPGELNTEAFF. The DNA for the CDR3 is TGTGCCAGCAAACCGGGGGAACTGAACACTGAAGCTTTCTTT.

The chain uses TRBV10-3 and TRBJ1-2, with TRBD1 identical over 7 bases. The CDR3 covers 14 residues. Germline CDR1 ENHRY, CDR2 SYGVKD. The V and J ends lost 6 bases and 8 bases, in that order; junction bases with no gene match: 12. The CDR3 nucleotides read TGTGCCATCAGGAGCGGACAGGAGGGGAGGGGCTACACCTTC. Translating gives CAIRSGQEGRGYTF.